The clone carrying this T cell receptor (beta chain) came up once. Seattle patient enrollment occurred during active infection, with longitudinal follow-up thereafter. The CDR3 totals 14 residues. The data stem from a study of blood T cell repertoires in COVID-19. Overall study context: The United States, Italy and Spain were the sources of the acute and convalescent COVID-19 samples. T cells, B-cell-depleted T cells, or PBMCs provided the cDNA or gDNA that served as material.

Study processing details: Cell counts per sample came from amplifying reference gene primers. Only in-frame clones appear in the TCRdb table, and some are missing; sequencing was by immunoSEQ multiplex PCR. V, J and clone size were drawn from that table, and D and trimming were deduced from the DNA. The table has fewer than 350,000 clones, about nine tenths seen once. The clonotype comes from a man in his thirties or forties with COVID-19, enrolled during active disease. Sequencing was carried out using peripheral blood. The chain recombines TRBV21-1 with TRBJ1-5; no DNA check was done on the table's D call, TRBD1. TRBV21-1 is designated a pseudogene. The CDR3 coding sequence is TGTGCCAGCAGTGATCCGGGACAGCCGATTCCCCAGCATTTT. Translation: CASSDPGQPIPQHF.